One and the same sample provided the 7 T cell receptor beta chains below, sequenced in a study of CD8 T cells in ankylosing spondylitis. TCRdb used MiXCR to reprocess the 5' RACE reads, holding one entry per CDR3 protein. The table shows 300,000 to 400,000 distinct CDR3 sequences, with over 12% occurring only once. Specimen: blood, either unsorted or a sorted T cell fraction (not recorded which). These receptors originate from a male donor with ankylosing spondylitis or in good health (not recorded which).

This clonotype was detected ten times or more. The rearrangement uses TRBV28 and TRBJ2-2; no definite D call. Trimming removed 6 bases at V and 1 base at J, with 9 bases between. Germline V CDR1 and CDR2: MDHEN, SYDVKM. The CDR3 has 14 residues. For the CDR3, the DNA is TGTGCCAGCAGGAATCCCCTGAACACCGGGGAGCTGTTTTTT. It codes for CASRNPLNTGELFF. Drawing the rest from reference TRBV28 and TRBJ2-2, the complete variable domain is DVKVTQSSRYLVKRTGEKVFLECVQDMDHENMFWYRQDPGLGLRLIYFSYDVKMKEKGDIPEGYSVSREKKERFSLILESASTNQTSMYLCASRNPLNTGELFFGEGSRLTVL.

This clonotype was seen a handful of times. The chain joins TRBV12-5 to TRBJ1-1; TRBD1 might be the D (6 bases). V lost 1 base to trimming and J lost 4 bases, with 16 bases between them. CDR1 LGHNT and CDR2 FRNRAP come from the germline V gene. The CDR3 runs to 16 residues. CDR3 residues: CASGLALTGSGTEAFF. The CDR3 DNA reads TGTGCTAGTGGTTTGGCGTTAACAGGGAGTGGCACTGAAGCTTTCTTT.

The chain links TRBV6-5 to TRBJ2-7; D perhaps matches TRBD2 (5 bases). This CDR3 spans 13 amino acids. V lost 6 bases, J lost 3 bases, and 12 bases lay in between. Germline CDR1 and CDR2: MNHEY and SVGAGI. CDR3 sequence reads: CASRDSSGYEQYF. The CDR3 nucleotides are TGTGCCAGCAGAGATTCGAGCGGCTACGAGCAGTACTTC.

This clonotype has only a few counts. The chain has TRBV30 and TRBJ1-6; tentatively, D is TRBD1 (5 bases). From germline, CDR1 is GTSNPN and CDR2 SVGIG (reference sequence). Trimming took off 1 base at V and 8 bases at J, with 12 bases between the two ends. This CDR3 has 14 residues. CDR3 region: CAWSDGGVYSPLHF. The CDR3, as DNA: TGTGCCTGGAGTGACGGAGGGGTCTATTCACCCCTCCACTTT.

The rearrangement links TRBV11-1 to TRBJ2-1; 8 bases are shared with TRBD1. CDR1 is SGHAT and CDR2 is FQDESV in the germline V gene (reference sequence). CDR3 size: 22 residues. The junction had 25 bases not matched to a gene; V was cut back by 0 bases and J by 6 bases. The CDR3 DNA follows: TGTGCCAGCAGCTTAGCGAGGGCCCAGGGGGCGCTTTCGGGGAATATGTCCAATGAGCAGTTCTTC. It encodes CASSLARAQGALSGNMSNEQFF.

The CDR3 spells CAWSQGGDQPQHF. The CDR3 region has the DNA TGTGCCTGGAGTCAAGGGGGGGACCAGCCCCAGCATTTT. V gene TRBV30 combines with J gene TRBJ1-5; the D gene is possibly TRBD1 (6 bases). V was shortened by 2 bases and J by 7 bases, with 12 bases between the two germline ends. The CDR3 is 13 residues long. The germline V gene encodes CDR1 GTSNPN and CDR2 SVGIG (reference sequence).

The V gene is TRBV20-1, the J gene TRBJ2-7, with TRBD1 matching over 9 bases. V trimming: 6 bases; J trimming: 5 bases; junction bases outside the gene matches: 5. Germline V gene sequence: CDR1 DFQATT, CDR2 SNEGSKA (reference sequence). The CDR3 totals 12 residues. CDR3 sequence: CSAATGGDEQYF. The DNA for the CDR3 is TGCAGTGCGGCGACAGGGGGAGACGAGCAGTACTTC.